Following are 9 T cell receptor beta chains from one sample sequenced in a study of blood T cells in healthy people across ages. The authors ran a second PCR of about 6 to 11 cycles using a sample-barcoded 5' primer and a J-beta primer mix. TCRdb ran MiXCR on the 5' RACE reads and lists one entry per CDR3 protein. The data contain approximately 1.5 million distinct CDR3 sequences, about 35% of them singletons. The sample was blood. The receptor source for this set is a woman aged 25-40 years in good health.

This clonotype was observed a handful of times. V and J are TRBV11-2 and TRBJ2-3; D tentatively reads TRBD1 or TRBD2 (6 bases each). Germline CDR1 SGHAT, CDR2 FQNNGV. V was pared by 4 bases and J by 6 bases, with 20 bases between. The CDR3 runs 16 residues. The CDR3 protein is CASSSVGGRGGDTQYF. The CDR3 DNA reads as TGTGCCAGCAGCTCCGTAGGTGGGCGAGGGGGGGATACGCAGTATTTT.

This clonotype was observed a few times. This chain uses TRBV4-1 with TRBJ2-7; no definite D call. CDR3 size: 14 residues. The germline gives CDR1 MGHRA, CDR2 YSYEKL. V was shortened by 3 bases and J by 6 bases, with 15 bases between the two germline ends. The CDR3 reads CASSQRLMGFEQYF. The CDR3 region has the DNA TGCGCCAGCAGCCAGCGCCTGATGGGGTTCGAGCAGTACTTC.

The chain couples TRBV5-1 to TRBJ1-1; D remains ambiguous. The germline V gene has CDR1 SGHRS and CDR2 YFSETQ. V lost 3 bases and J 3 bases, leaving 15 bases between the germline ends. CDR3 size: 15 residues. The CDR3 loop reads CASSWSRGWDTEAFF. The CDR3 nucleotides are TGCGCCAGCAGCTGGTCTCGCGGATGGGACACTGAAGCTTTCTTT.

This clonotype turned up a few times. The J gene is TRBJ2-3, the V gene TRBV4-1; 8 positions match TRBD2. The CDR3 totals 16 residues. Per germline, CDR1 MGHRA and CDR2 YSYEKL. The J segment lost 2 bases and the V segment lost 0 bases, leaving 4 bases of the junction unmatched. CDR3 amino acids: CASSQDPGGLTDTQYF. CDR3 sequence (DNA): TGCGCCAGCAGCCAAGATCCGGGGGGGCTCACAGATACGCAGTATTTT.

This clonotype was seen a handful of times. The CDR3: CSVKRGGETQYF. CDR3 sequence (DNA): TGCAGTGTCAAGCGGGGGGGAGAGACCCAGTACTTC. The gene calls are TRBV20-1 and TRBJ2-5, with TRBD2 identical over 10 bases. Looked up from germline, CDR1 is DFQATT and CDR2 is SNEGSKA (reference sequence). The CDR3 has 12 amino acids. V dropped 7 bases and J dropped 4; count of bases not matched to a gene: 3.

The chain uses TRBV12-5 and TRBJ2-3; TRBD1 matches 9 bases. This CDR3 has 16 amino acids. V lost 10 bases, J lost 2 bases, and 13 bases stayed unmatched. CDR1 LGHNT and CDR2 FRNRAP come from the germline V gene. CDR3 residues: CANLNPGQGPTDTQYF. The CDR3 DNA follows: TGTGCTAACCTTAACCCGGGACAGGGACCCACAGATACGCAGTATTTT.

This clonotype was found a few times. The V and J genes are TRBV20-1 and TRBJ2-2, with a weak D call TRBD1 (5 bases). CDR1 is DFQATT and CDR2 is SNEGSKA in the germline V gene (reference sequence). This CDR3 has 13 residues. V dropped 0 bases and J dropped 7 bases, with 9 bases sitting between them. CDR3 DNA sequence: TGCAGTGCTAGAGATCTAGGGGTCGGGGAGCTGTTTTTT. Its protein product is CSARDLGVGELFF.

The J gene is TRBJ2-1, the V gene TRBV7-6; 10 nucleotides line up with TRBD1. The CDR3 extends over 15 amino acids. Germline V gene data show CDR1 as SGHVS and CDR2 as FNYEAQ. V shed 1 base, J shed 6 bases, and the junction held 3 bases outside the gene matches. CDR3 protein: CASSLGTGGINEQFF. The CDR3 DNA reads as TGTGCCAGCAGCTTAGGGACAGGGGGAATCAATGAGCAGTTCTTC.

The sample holds a few counts of this clonotype. As DNA, the CDR3 is TGTGCCAGCAGCCAACCCGGGGGTGCGGCGGAGACCCAGTACTTC. This translates into CASSQPGGAAETQYF. The J gene is TRBJ2-5, the V gene TRBV4-2; D perhaps matches TRBD2 (6 bases). This CDR3 has 15 residues. Germline-derived CDR1 and CDR2 are LGHNA and YNFKEQ. V shed 2 bases and J shed 5 bases, with 15 bases lying between them.